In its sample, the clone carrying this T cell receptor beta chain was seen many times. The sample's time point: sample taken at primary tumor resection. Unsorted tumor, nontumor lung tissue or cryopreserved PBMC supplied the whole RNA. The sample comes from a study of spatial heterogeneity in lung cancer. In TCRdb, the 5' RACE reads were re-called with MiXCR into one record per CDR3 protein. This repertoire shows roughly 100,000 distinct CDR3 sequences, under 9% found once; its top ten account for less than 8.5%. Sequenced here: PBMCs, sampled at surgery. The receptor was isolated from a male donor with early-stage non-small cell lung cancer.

DNA of the CDR3: TGTGCCAGCAGGGAGGGACAGGCGAACACTGAAGCTTTCTTT. As protein: CASREGQANTEAFF. The J gene is TRBJ1-1, the V gene TRBV5-5; 8 positions match TRBD1. V trimming: 5 bases; J trimming: 1 base; junction bases outside the gene matches: 4. This CDR3 is 14 amino acids long. Germline values: CDR1 SGHKS, CDR2 YYEKEE (reference sequence).